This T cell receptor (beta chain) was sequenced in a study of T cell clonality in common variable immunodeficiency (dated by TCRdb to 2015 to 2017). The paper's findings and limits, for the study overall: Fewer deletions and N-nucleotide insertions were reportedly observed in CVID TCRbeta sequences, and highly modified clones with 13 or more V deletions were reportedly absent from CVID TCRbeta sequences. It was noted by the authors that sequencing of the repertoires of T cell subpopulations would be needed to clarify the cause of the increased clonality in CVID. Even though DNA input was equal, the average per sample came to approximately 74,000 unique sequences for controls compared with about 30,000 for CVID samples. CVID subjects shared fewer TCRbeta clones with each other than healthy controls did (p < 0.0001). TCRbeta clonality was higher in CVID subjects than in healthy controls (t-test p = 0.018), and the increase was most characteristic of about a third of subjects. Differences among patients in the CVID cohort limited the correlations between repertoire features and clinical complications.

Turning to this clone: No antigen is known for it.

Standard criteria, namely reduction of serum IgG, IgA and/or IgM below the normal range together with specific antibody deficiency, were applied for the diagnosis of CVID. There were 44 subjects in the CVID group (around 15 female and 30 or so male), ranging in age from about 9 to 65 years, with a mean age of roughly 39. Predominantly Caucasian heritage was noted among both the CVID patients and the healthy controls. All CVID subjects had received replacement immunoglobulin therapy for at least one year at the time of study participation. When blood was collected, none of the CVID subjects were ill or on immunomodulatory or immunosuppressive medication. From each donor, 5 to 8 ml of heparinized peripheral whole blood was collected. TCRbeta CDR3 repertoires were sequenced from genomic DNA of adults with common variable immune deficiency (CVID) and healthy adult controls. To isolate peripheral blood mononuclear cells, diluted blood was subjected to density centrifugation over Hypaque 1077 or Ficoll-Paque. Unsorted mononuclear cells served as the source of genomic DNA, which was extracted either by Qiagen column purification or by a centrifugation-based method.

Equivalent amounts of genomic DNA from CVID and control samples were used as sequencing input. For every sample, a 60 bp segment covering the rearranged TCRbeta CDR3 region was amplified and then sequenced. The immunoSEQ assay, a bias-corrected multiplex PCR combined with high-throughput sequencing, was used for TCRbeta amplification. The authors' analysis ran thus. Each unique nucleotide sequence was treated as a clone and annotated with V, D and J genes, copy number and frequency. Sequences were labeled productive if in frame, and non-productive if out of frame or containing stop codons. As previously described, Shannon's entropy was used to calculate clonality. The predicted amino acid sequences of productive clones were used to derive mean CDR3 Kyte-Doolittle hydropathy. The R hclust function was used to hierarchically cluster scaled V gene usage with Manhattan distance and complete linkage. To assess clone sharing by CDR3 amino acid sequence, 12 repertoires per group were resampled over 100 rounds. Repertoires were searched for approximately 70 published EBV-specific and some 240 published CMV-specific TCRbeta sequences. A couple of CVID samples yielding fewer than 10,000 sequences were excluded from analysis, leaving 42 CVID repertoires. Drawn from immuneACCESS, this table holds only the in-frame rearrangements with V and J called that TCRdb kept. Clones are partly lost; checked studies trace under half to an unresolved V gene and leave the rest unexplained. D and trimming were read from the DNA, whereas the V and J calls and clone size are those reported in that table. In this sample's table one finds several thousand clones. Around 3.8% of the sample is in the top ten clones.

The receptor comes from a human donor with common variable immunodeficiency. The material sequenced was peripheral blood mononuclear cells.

CDR3 DNA (partial): TGTGCCAGCAGGAGGGGGACAGGGGATGAAAAA. This codes for CASRRGTGDEK. The full CDR3 sequence reads CASRRGTGDEKLFF. Recombination connected TRBV2 to TRBJ1-4; TRBD1 aligns with 10 central bases. The read falls 3 residues short of the CDR3 end, and the missing part is taken from the germline J gene. V loses 6 bases at its end and J loses 6 bases; junction bases beyond the gene matches: 4. Measured from the cysteine to the phenylalanine, the CDR3 is 14 residues long. The DNA covers only part of the CDR3, 33 bases in frame from base 1. Taken from the germline V gene, the CDR1 and CDR2 loops are SNHLY and FYNNEI. Here the CDR3 is joined to the reference TRBV2 and TRBJ1-4 genes, and the full variable domain is: EPEVTQTPSHQVTQMGQEVILRCVPISNHLYFYWYRQILGQKVEFLVSFYNNEISEKSEIFDDQFSVERPDGSNFTLKIRSTKLEDSAMYFCASRRGTGDEKLFFGSGTQLSVL.